What follows describes a single T cell receptor beta chain. This entry belongs to a study of T cell changes during pregnancy in multiple sclerosis. TCRdb's table, derived via immunoSEQ multiplex PCR, lists solely in-frame clones and lacks some. The data contain over 80,000 clones, over 75% of them singletons. Sequencing was performed on peripheral blood, taken in the second trimester of pregnancy. This receptor was identified in a female donor in good health, enrolled as a control in a pregnancy study.

The CDR3 coding sequence is TGTGCCAGCAGTGTGGGGGCGCCTGGAAACACCATATATTTT. The encoded protein is CASSVGAPGNTIYF. The chain uses TRBV2 and TRBJ1-3; perhaps TRBD1 as D (6 bases). The CDR3 totals 14 residues. Looked up from germline, CDR1 is SNHLY and CDR2 is FYNNEI. Trimming cost V 4 bases and J 2 bases, with 9 bases left between them.